The 25 T cell receptor beta chains below come from one sample, sequenced in a study of PD-L1 blockade in urothelial cancer. Libraries were prepared by immunoSEQ multiplex PCR; TCRdb keeps only in-frame clonotypes and omits some of them. The table has 40,000 to 50,000 clones, about 90% seen once. The sample's time point: peripheral blood 6 weeks after treatment start. Sequences were derived from PBMCs, sampled around atezolizumab (anti-PD-L1) treatment. The receptors here all came from a man aged 55 to 70 with urothelial cancer.

This chain links TRBV5-1 with TRBJ1-1; no clear D gene. Trimming shortened V by 2 bases and J by 0 bases, and 8 bases separated the two germline ends. The CDR3 has 14 amino acids. From germline, CDR1 is SGHRS and CDR2 YFSETQ. The DNA of the CDR3 is TGCGCCAGCAGCTTTGCGGGCATGAACACTGAAGCTTTCTTT. Translating it yields CASSFAGMNTEAFF.

The chain carries TRBV4-3 and TRBJ2-3; D is ambiguous. V was trimmed by 0 bases and J by 6 bases, leaving 13 bases between them. The CDR3 contains 15 residues. CDR1 is LGHNA and CDR2 is YSLEER in the germline V gene. The CDR3 nucleotides are TGCGCCAGCAGCCAAGAGTCCAAGCTTACGGATACGCAGTATTTT. It specifies CASSQESKLTDTQYF.

The chain combines TRBV7-9 with TRBJ1-2; 10 bases map to TRBD1. This CDR3 has 14 amino acids. Germline lookup yields CDR1 SEHNR and CDR2 FQNEAQ (reference sequence). After removal of 7 bases from V and 5 bases from J, the junction contained 7 bases not matched to a gene. CDR3 in DNA: TGTGCCAGCAACCACAAGGGACAGGGGTATGGCTACACCTTC. It yields the protein CASNHKGQGYGYTF.

In its sample, this clone was seen once. The CDR3 reads CASSLGRGGPTDTQYF. The CDR3 coding sequence is TGTGCCAGCAGTCTCGGTCGGGGGGGCCCCACAGATACGCAGTATTTT. The V call is TRBV25-1, the J call TRBJ2-3; 8 bases align to TRBD2. Germline assignment: CDR1 MGHDK and CDR2 SYGVNS. This CDR3 has 16 amino acids. V lost 5 bases, J lost 2 bases, and 9 bases stayed unmatched. The full variable domain, completed using reference TRBV25-1 and TRBJ2-3, is EADIYQTPRYLVIGTGKKITLECSQTMGHDKMYWYQQDPGMELHLIHYSYGVNSTEKGDLSSESTVSRIRTEHFPLTLESARPSHTSQYLCASSLGRGGPTDTQYFGPGTRLTVL.

The chain joins TRBV30 to TRBJ2-7; D is perhaps TRBD2 (5 bases). The germline V and J ends were trimmed by 2 bases and 1 base, with 6 bases remaining between them. The CDR3 runs to 12 residues. Germline values: CDR1 GTSNPN, CDR2 SVGIG (reference sequence). CDR3 sequence reads: CAWSRESYEQYF. The CDR3 DNA is TGTGCCTGGAGTCGGGAATCCTACGAGCAGTACTTC.

The V gene is TRBV7-2, the J gene TRBJ2-3, with 10 positions matching TRBD2. The V segment lost 2 bases and the J segment 3 bases; nucleotides outside the gene matches: 11. Germline V CDR1 and CDR2: SGHTA, FQGNSA. The CDR3 contains 18 residues. The CDR3 coding sequence is TGTGCCAGCAGCTTAAAGAGTTTAGCGGGGGGATTAACAGATACGCAGTATTTT. It specifies CASSLKSLAGGLTDTQYF.

The V gene is TRBV18, the J gene TRBJ1-5; possibly TRBD1 for D (5 bases). CDR3 length equals 14 residues. The V gene lost 8 bases and the J gene lost 3 bases, with 14 bases spanning the gap. CDR1 and CDR2 from the germline V gene are KGHSH and LQKENI. Written as DNA, the CDR3 is TGTGCCAGCACGATCACAGGCGTCAATCAGCCCCAGCATTTT. Its protein product is CASTITGVNQPQHF.

The chain employs TRBV27 and TRBJ2-5; D is perhaps TRBD2 (6 bases). Germline assignment: CDR1 MNHEY and CDR2 SMNVEV (reference sequence). Deletions cut 8 bases from V and 5 bases from J, with 15 bases between. CDR3 length equals 13 residues. The CDR3 bases are TGTGCCAGCCGCTTACCGGGGGAGGAGACCCAGTACTTC. This encodes CASRLPGEETQYF.

The CDR3 DNA sequence: TGTGCCAGCAGCCACCCCAGCCTGGGCCCTAGCACAGATACGCAGTATTTT. Translation: CASSHPSLGPSTDTQYF. J is TRBJ2-3 and V is TRBV4-2; D gene ambiguous. The CDR3 runs 17 residues. Germline CDR1 and CDR2: LGHNA and YNFKEQ. The V gene lost 3 bases and the J gene lost 0 bases, with 16 bases spanning the gap.

The chain has TRBV7-3 and TRBJ2-3, with D perhaps TRBD2 (5 bases). Per germline, CDR1 SGHTA and CDR2 FQGTGA. The CDR3 runs 14 residues. The V end was cut by 5 bases, the J end by 0 bases, with 9 bases between. The CDR3 sequence is CASSHGGSTDTQYF. Here the CDR3 DNA reads TGTGCCAGCAGCCATGGAGGCAGCACAGATACGCAGTATTTT.

CDR3 coding DNA: TGTGCCTGGAGTAGCGGGGGCTGGAGGCAGCCCCAGCATTTT. As protein: CAWSSGGWRQPQHF. The V and J genes are TRBV30 and TRBJ1-5; D perhaps matches TRBD1 (6 bases). Germline V gene lookup returns CDR1 GTSNPN and CDR2 SVGIG (reference sequence). Trimming left V 2 bases short and J 7 bases short, with 15 bases between. CDR3 length equals 14 residues.

The chain has TRBV2 and TRBJ1-1; 9 nucleotides align to TRBD1. Trimming cost V 1 base and J 4 bases; bases outside gene matches: 4. The CDR3 consists of 15 residues. Germline CDR1 is SNHLY and CDR2 is FYNNEI. The CDR3 DNA is TGTGCCAGCAGTGAAGAGGGACAGGGTTTCACTGAAGCTTTCTTT. It codes for CASSEEGQGFTEAFF.

This chain joins TRBV6-1 and TRBJ1-5, with TRBD1 matching 7 bases. The CDR3 consists of 15 residues. J was trimmed by 4 bases and V by 6 bases; bases with no gene match: 9. CDR1 is MNHNS and CDR2 is SASEGT in the germline V gene. This CDR3 reads CASSGTVGANQPQHF. DNA for the CDR3: TGTGCCAGCAGCGGGACAGTGGGTGCAAATCAGCCCCAGCATTTT.

The chain couples TRBV30 to TRBJ2-2; 7 bases align to TRBD1. Germline-derived CDR1 and CDR2 are GTSNPN and SVGIG (reference sequence). V lost 5 bases and J lost 7; bases outside the gene matches: 4. The CDR3 totals 12 residues. CDR3 loop: CAWDRAVGELFF. Written as DNA, the CDR3 is TGTGCCTGGGACAGGGCGGTCGGGGAGCTGTTTTTT.

The V gene is TRBV29-1, the J gene TRBJ1-5; D uncertain. V gave up 5 bases and J gave up 0 bases, with 14 bases separating them. The CDR3 is made up of 15 amino acids. Per germline, CDR1 SQVTM and CDR2 ANQGSEA. This chain's CDR3 is CSVKTDGNSNQPQHF. In DNA, the CDR3 is TGCAGCGTTAAGACGGACGGGAATAGCAATCAGCCCCAGCATTTT. Filled out from reference TRBV29-1 and TRBJ1-5, the complete variable domain reads SAVISQKPSRDICQRGTSLTIQCQVDSQVTMMFWYRQQPGQSLTLIATANQGSEATYESGFVIDKFPISRPNLTFSTLTVSNMSPEDSSIYLCSVKTDGNSNQPQHFGDGTRLSIL.

This clone was recorded once. V is TRBV4-1 and J is TRBJ2-5; D remains unclear. This CDR3 is built from 13 residues. Trimming took 1 base from V and 5 from J, leaving 8 bases between them. Germline V gene lookup returns CDR1 MGHRA and CDR2 YSYEKL. The CDR3 reads CASSQGVVETQYF. The CDR3 DNA reads as TGCGCCAGCAGCCAAGGAGTAGTGGAGACCCAGTACTTC.

The chain employs TRBV7-2 and TRBJ1-4; TRBD1 might be the D (5 bases). CDR1 is SGHTA and CDR2 is FQGNSA in the germline V gene. This CDR3 has 16 residues. Between the trimmed V and J ends, which lost 0 bases and 5 bases, there was a span of 13 bases. CDR3 loop: CASSLATTVRNEKLFF. The CDR3 coding sequence is TGTGCCAGCAGCTTAGCTACGACAGTGAGGAATGAAAAACTGTTTTTT. Looking up the rest from reference TRBV7-2 and TRBJ1-4 gives the full variable domain: GAGVSQSPSNKVTEKGKDVELRCDPISGHTALYWYRQSLGQGLEFLIYFQGNSAPDKSGLPSDRFSAERTGGSVSTLTIQRTQQEDSAVYLCASSLATTVRNEKLFFGSGTQLSVL.

A remark on this clone: Distinct nucleotide sequences in the sample also encode this CDR3. This sequence joins TRBV19 and TRBJ1-3; 7 bases line up with TRBD1. Germline V lookup: CDR1 LNHDA, CDR2 SQIVND (reference sequence). Trimming removed 3 bases from V and 0 bases from J; junction bases left unmatched: 5. CDR3 length: 16 residues. CDR3 sequence: CASSIRQGPSGNTIYF. For the CDR3, the DNA is TGTGCCAGTAGTATTCGACAGGGACCCTCTGGAAACACCATATATTTT.

The gene calls are TRBV6-6 and TRBJ2-3; no definite D call. V lost 0 bases, J lost 0 bases, and 4 bases lay in between. The CDR3 is 14 amino acids. Looked up from germline, CDR1 is MNHNY and CDR2 is SVGAGI (reference sequence). The CDR3 DNA follows: TGTGCCAGCAGTTACTCTAGCAGCACAGATACGCAGTATTTT. Protein: CASSYSSSTDTQYF.

The chain couples TRBV7-2 to TRBJ2-3; 7 positions match TRBD1. The CDR3 runs to 14 residues. J gave up 6 bases and V 5 bases, and 8 bases lay outside the gene matches. In germline, CDR1 is SGHTA, CDR2 FQGNSA. This chain's CDR3 is CASSRQGRVDTQYF. CDR3 DNA: TGTGCCAGCAGCCGACAGGGCAGGGTGGATACGCAGTATTTT.

The gene calls are TRBV6-6 and TRBJ2-1; 11 bases match TRBD1. With 6 bases clipped from V and 12 bases from J, the junction kept 10 bases outside the gene matches. The CDR3 spans 14 residues. Germline CDR1 MNHNY, CDR2 SVGAGI (reference sequence). DNA of the CDR3: TGTGCCAGCAGCAGCCGGACAGGGGGCTTAGGGCAGTTCTTC. Translating gives CASSSRTGGLGQFF.

This chain uses TRBV28 with TRBJ2-5, with TRBD2 identical over 11 bases. V lost 5 bases and J lost 1; bases outside the gene matches: 9. The germline CDR1 and CDR2 sequences are MDHEN and SYDVKM. The CDR3 sequence is 17 residues long. CDR3 amino acids: CASSLQLAGDLQETQYF. CDR3 DNA: TGTGCCAGCAGTCTTCAACTAGCGGGGGACCTCCAAGAGACCCAGTACTTC.

J is TRBJ2-3 and V is TRBV9, with D possibly being TRBD2 (6 bases). CDR1 and CDR2 (germline): SGDLS, YYNGEE. CDR3 length: 16 amino acids. V was shortened by 4 bases and J by 4 bases, with 19 bases between the two germline ends. CDR3 DNA sequence: TGTGCCAGCAGCTCTCACACGCGACTAGACTCAGATACGCAGTATTTT. It is translated as CASSSHTRLDSDTQYF.

V is TRBV6-5 and J is TRBJ1-1; TRBD1 is a possible D gene (6 bases). This CDR3 has 14 residues. V lost 2 bases to trimming and J lost 1 base, with 8 bases between them. Germline assignment: CDR1 MNHEY and CDR2 SVGAGI. The CDR3 sequence is CASSYRGGNTEAFF. CDR3 DNA sequence: TGTGCCAGCAGTTACAGGGGGGGGAACACTGAAGCTTTCTTT.

This chain links TRBV30 with TRBJ1-2; D may be TRBD1 (5 bases). V was clipped by 7 bases and J by 8 bases, with 14 bases between them. Germline values: CDR1 GTSNPN, CDR2 SVGIG (reference sequence). The CDR3 runs to 11 residues. CDR3 sequence (DNA): TGTGCCTCTGGGGCCCCACGAGGCTACACCTTC. It encodes CASGAPRGYTF. Supplemented by reference TRBV30 and TRBJ1-2, the full variable domain reads SQTIHQWPATLVQPVGSPLSLECTVEGTSNPNLYWYRQAAGRGLQLLFYSVGIGQISSEVPQNLSASRPQDRQFILSSKKLLLSDSGFYLCASGAPRGYTFGSGTRLTVV.